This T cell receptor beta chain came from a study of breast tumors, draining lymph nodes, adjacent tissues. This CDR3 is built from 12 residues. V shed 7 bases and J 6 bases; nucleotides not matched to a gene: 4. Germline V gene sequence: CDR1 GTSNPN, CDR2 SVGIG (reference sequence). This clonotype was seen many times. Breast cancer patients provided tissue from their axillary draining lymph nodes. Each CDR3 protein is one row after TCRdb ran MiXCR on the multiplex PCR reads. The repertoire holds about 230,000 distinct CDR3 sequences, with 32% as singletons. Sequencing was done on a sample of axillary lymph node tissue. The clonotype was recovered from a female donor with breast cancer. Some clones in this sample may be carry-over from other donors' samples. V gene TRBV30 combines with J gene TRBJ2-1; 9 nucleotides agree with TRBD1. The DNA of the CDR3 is TGTGCCTCGCTGACAGGGGGCAATGAGCAGTTCTTC. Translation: CASLTGGNEQFF.